This T cell receptor beta chain is from a study of CD8+ T cells in alopecia areata. Findings of the study overall: The study found TCR sharing across patients less clear than in mice, possibly for HLA reasons.

The CDR3 covers 14 residues. Unmatched junction bases numbered 6, after V lost 7 bases and J lost 7 bases. Germline V gives CDR1 SGHRS, CDR2 YFSETQ. After isolation, RNA underwent reverse transcription to generate cDNA as the sequencing template. Clones were read by immunoSEQ multiplex PCR, and TCRdb kept only the in-frame ones, dropping some. The table has 150,000 to 200,000 clones, 55% seen once. A remark on this clone: The antigen remains unidentified.

The TCR was taken from a human donor in good health. The genes are TRBV5-1 and TRBJ1-5, with 12 bases that match TRBD1. The sample comprised CD4+ T cells sorted from blood. CDR3: CASPSGTGGQPQHF. The CDR3 bases are TGCGCCAGCCCCTCCGGGACAGGGGGCCAGCCCCAGCATTTT. The entire variable domain, with the rest obtained from reference TRBV5-1 and TRBJ1-5, is as follows: KAGVTQTPRYLIKTRGQQVTLSCSPISGHRSVSWYQQTPGQGLQFLFEYFSETQRNKGNFPGRFSGRQFSNSRSEMNVSTLELGDSALYLCASPSGTGGQPQHFGDGTRLSIL.